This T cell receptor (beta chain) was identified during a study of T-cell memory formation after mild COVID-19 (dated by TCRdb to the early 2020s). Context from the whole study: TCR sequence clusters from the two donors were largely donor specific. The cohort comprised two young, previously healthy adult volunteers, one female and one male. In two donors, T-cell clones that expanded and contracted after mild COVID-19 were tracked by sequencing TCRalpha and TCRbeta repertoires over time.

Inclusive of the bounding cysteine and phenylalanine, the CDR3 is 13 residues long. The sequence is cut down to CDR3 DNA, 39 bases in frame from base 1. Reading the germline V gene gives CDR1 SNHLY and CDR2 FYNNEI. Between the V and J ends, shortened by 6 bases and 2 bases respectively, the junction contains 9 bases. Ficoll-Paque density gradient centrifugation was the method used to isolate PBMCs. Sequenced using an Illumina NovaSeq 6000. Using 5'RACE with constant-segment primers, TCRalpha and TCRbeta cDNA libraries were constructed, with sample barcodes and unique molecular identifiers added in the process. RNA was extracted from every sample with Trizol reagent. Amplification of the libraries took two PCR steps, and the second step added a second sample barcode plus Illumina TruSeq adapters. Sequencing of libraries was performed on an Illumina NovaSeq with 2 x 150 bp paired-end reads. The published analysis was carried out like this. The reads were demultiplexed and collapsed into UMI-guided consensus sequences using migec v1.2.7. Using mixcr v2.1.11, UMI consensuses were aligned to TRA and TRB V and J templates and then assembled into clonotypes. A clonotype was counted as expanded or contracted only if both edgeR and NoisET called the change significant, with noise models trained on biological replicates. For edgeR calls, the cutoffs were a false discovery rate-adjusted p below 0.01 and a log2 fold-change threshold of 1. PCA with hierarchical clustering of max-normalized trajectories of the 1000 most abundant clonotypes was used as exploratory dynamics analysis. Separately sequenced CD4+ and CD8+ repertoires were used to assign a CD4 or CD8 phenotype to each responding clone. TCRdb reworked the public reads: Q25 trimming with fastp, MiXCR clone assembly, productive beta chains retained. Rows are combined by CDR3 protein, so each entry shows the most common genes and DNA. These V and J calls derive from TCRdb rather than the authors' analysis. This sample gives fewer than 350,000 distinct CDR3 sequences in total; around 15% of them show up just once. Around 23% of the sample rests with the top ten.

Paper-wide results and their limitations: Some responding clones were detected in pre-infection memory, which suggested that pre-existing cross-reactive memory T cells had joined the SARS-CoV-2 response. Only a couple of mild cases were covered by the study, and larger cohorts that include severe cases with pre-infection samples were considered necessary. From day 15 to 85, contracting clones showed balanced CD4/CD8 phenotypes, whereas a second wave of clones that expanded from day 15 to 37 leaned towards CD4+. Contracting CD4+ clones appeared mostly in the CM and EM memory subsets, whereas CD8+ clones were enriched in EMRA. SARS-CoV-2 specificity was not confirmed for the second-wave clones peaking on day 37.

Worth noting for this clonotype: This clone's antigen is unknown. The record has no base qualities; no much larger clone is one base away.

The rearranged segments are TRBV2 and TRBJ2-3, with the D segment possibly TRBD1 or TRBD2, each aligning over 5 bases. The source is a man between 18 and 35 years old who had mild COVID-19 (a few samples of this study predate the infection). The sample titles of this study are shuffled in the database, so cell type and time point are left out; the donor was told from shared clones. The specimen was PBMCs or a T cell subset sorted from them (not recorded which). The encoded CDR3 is CASRGDFTDTQYF. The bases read TGTGCCAGCAGGGGGGATTTCACAGATACGCAGTATTTT.